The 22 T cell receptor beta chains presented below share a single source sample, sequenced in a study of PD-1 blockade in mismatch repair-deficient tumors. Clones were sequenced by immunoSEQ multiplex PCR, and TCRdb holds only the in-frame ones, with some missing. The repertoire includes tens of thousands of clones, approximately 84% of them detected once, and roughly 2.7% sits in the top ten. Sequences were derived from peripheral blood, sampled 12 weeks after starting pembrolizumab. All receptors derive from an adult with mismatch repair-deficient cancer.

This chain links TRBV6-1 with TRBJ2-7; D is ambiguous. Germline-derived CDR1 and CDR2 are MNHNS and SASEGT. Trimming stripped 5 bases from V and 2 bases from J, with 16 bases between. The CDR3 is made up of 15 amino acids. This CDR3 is CASSIRSGPTYEQYF. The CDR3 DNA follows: TGTGCCAGCAGTATTCGGTCCGGGCCCACCTACGAGCAGTACTTC.

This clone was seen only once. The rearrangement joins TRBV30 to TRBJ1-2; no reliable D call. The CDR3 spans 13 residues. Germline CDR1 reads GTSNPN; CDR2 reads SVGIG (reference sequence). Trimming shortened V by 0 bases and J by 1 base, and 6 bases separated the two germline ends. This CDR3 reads CAWSVLVNYGYTF. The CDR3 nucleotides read TGTGCCTGGAGTGTACTGGTTAACTATGGCTACACCTTC. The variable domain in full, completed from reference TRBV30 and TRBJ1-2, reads SQTIHQWPATLVQPVGSPLSLECTVEGTSNPNLYWYRQAAGRGLQLLFYSVGIGQISSEVPQNLSASRPQDRQFILSSKKLLLSDSGFYLCAWSVLVNYGYTFGSGTRLTVV.

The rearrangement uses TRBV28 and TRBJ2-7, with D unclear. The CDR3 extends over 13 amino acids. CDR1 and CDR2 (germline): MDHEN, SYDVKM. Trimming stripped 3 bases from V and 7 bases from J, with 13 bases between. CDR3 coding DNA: TGTGCCAGCAGTTTTTCTAGGTGGGGAGAGCAGTACTTC. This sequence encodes CASSFSRWGEQYF.

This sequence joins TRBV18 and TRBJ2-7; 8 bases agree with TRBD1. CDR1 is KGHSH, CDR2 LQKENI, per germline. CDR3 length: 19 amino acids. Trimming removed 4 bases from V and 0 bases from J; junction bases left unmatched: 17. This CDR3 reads CASSLTGGRDRFSSYEQYF. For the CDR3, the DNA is TGTGCCAGCTCACTCACAGGGGGGCGGGACAGGTTCTCCTCCTACGAGCAGTACTTC.

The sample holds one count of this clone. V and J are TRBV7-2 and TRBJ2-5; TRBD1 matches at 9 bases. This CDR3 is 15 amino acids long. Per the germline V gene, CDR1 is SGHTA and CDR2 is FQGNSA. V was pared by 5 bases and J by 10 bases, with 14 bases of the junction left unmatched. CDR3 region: CASSARQGVPGGQYF. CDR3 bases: TGTGCCAGCAGCGCGCGACAGGGGGTCCCAGGGGGCCAGTACTTC.

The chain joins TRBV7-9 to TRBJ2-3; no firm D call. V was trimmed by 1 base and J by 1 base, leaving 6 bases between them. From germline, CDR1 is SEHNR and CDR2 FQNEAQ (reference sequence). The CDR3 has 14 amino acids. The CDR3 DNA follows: TGTGCCAGCAGCTTAGAATCCCGCACAGATACGCAGTATTTT. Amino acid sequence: CASSLESRTDTQYF.

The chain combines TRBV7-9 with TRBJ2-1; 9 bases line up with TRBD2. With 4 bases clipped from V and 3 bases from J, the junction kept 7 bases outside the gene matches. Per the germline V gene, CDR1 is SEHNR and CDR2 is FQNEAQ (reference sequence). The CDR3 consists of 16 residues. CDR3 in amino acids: CASSSLGLAVYNEQFF. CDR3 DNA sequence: TGTGCCAGCAGCTCTTTGGGACTAGCAGTCTACAATGAGCAGTTCTTC.

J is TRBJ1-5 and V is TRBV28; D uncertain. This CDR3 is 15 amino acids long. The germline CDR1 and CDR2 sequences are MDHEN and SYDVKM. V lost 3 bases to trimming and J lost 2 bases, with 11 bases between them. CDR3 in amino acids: CASSFSDAGNQPQHF. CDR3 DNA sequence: TGTGCCAGCAGTTTCTCCGATGCTGGCAATCAGCCCCAGCATTTT.

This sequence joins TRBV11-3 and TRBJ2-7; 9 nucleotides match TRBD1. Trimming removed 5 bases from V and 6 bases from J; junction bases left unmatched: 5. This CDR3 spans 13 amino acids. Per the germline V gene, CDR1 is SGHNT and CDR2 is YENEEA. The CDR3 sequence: CASSTGQGGEQYF. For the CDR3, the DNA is TGTGCCAGCAGCACGGGACAGGGTGGCGAGCAGTACTTC. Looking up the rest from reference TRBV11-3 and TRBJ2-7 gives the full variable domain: EAGVVQSPRYKIIEKKQPVAFWCNPISGHNTLYWYLQNLGQGPELLIRYENEEAVDDSQLPKDRFSAERLKGVDSTLKIQPAELGDSAVYLCASSTGQGGEQYFGPGTRLTVT.

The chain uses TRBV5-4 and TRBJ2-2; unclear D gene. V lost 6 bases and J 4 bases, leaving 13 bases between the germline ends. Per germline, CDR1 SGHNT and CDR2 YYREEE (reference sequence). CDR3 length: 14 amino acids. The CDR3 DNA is TGTGCCAGCAAAAAAACGGCGAGCACCGGGGAGCTGTTTTTT. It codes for CASKKTASTGELFF.

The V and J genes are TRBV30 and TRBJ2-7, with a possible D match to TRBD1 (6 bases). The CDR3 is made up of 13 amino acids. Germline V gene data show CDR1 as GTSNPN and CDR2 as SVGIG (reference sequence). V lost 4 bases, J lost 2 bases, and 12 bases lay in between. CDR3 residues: CAWKRDKTYEQYF. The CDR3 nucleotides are TGTGCCTGGAAACGGGACAAAACCTACGAGCAGTACTTC. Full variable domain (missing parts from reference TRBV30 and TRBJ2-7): SQTIHQWPATLVQPVGSPLSLECTVEGTSNPNLYWYRQAAGRGLQLLFYSVGIGQISSEVPQNLSASRPQDRQFILSSKKLLLSDSGFYLCAWKRDKTYEQYFGPGTRLTVT.

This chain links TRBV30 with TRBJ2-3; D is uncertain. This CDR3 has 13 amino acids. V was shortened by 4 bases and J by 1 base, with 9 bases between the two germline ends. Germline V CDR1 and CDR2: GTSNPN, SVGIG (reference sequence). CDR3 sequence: CAWKIRGTDTQYF. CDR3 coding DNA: TGTGCCTGGAAAATACGGGGCACAGATACGCAGTATTTT. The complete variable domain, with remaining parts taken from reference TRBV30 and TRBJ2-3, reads SQTIHQWPATLVQPVGSPLSLECTVEGTSNPNLYWYRQAAGRGLQLLFYSVGIGQISSEVPQNLSASRPQDRQFILSSKKLLLSDSGFYLCAWKIRGTDTQYFGPGTRLTVL.

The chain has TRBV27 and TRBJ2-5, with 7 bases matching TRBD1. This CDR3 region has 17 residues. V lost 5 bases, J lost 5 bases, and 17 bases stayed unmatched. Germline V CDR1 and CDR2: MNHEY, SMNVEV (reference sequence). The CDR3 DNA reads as TGTGCCAGCAGTCCAAGACAGGGATCAACGAACCGGGAGACCCAGTACTTC. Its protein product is CASSPRQGSTNRETQYF.

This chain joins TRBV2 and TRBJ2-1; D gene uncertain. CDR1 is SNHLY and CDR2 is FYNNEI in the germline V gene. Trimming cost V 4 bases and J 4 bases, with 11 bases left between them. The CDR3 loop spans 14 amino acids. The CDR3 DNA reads TGTGCCAGCAGTGGGATAGTAGTTTACAATGAGCAGTTCTTC. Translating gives CASSGIVVYNEQFF.

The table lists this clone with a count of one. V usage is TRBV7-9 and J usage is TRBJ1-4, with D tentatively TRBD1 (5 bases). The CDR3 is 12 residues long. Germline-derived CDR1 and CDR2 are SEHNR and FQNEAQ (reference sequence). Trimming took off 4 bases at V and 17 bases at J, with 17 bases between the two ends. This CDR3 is CASSSRDGERFF. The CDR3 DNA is TGTGCCAGCAGCTCCCGGGACGGAGAACGTTTTTTT.

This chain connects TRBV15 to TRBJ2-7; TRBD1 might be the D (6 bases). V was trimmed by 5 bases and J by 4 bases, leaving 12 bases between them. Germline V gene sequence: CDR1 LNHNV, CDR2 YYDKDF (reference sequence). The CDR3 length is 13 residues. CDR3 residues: CATSPGAGYEQYF. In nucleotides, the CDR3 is TGTGCCACCAGCCCAGGGGCAGGGTACGAGCAGTACTTC.

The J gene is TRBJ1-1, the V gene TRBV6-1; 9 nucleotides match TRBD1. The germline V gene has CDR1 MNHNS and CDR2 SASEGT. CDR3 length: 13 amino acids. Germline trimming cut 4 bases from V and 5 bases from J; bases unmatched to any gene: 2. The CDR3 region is CASSATGGTEAFF. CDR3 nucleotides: TGTGCCAGCAGTGCGACAGGGGGGACTGAAGCTTTCTTT.

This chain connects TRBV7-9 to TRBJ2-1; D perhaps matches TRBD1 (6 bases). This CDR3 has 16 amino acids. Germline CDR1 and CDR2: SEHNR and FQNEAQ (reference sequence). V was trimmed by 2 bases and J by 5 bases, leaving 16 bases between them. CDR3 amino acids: CASSLKSLDSHNEQFF. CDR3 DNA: TGTGCCAGCAGCTTAAAAAGTCTGGACAGTCACAATGAGCAGTTCTTC.

This CDR3 is CATLKGLDYTGELFF. DNA of the CDR3: TGTGCCACCCTTAAGGGACTAGATTACACCGGGGAGCTGTTTTTT. The chain links TRBV10-3 to TRBJ2-2; 8 bases map to TRBD2. Germline trimming cut 10 bases from V and 3 bases from J; bases unmatched to any gene: 10. Germline V gene sequence: CDR1 ENHRY, CDR2 SYGVKD. The CDR3 runs to 15 residues.

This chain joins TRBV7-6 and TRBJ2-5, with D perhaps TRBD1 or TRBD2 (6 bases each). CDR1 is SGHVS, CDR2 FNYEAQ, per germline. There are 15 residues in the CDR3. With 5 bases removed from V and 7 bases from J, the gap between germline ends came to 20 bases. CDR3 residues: CASSLLAGDSATQYF. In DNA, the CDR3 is TGTGCCAGCAGCCTTTTAGCAGGGGACTCGGCGACCCAGTACTTC.

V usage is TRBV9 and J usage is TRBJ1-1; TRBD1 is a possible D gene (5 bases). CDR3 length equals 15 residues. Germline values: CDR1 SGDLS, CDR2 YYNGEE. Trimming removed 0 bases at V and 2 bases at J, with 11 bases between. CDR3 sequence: CASSVVQGPNTEAFF. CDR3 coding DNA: TGTGCCAGCAGCGTAGTGCAGGGACCTAACACTGAAGCTTTCTTT.

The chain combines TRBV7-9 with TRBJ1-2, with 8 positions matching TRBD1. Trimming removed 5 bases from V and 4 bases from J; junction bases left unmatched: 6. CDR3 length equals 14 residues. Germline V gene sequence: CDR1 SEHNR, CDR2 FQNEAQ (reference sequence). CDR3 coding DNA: TGTGCCAGCAGCCCGACAGGGGCCGGCTATGGCTACACCTTC. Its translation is CASSPTGAGYGYTF.